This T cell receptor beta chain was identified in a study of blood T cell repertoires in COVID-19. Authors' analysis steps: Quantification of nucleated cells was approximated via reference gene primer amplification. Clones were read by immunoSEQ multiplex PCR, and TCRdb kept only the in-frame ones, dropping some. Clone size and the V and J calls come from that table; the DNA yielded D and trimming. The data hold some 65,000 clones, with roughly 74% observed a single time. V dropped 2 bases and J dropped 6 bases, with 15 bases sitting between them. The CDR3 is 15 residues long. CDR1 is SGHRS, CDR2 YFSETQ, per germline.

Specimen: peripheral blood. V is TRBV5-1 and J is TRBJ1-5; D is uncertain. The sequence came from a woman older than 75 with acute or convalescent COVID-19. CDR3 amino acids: CASSFRPGDVQPQHF. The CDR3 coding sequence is TGCGCCAGCAGCTTCCGACCCGGGGATGTTCAGCCCCAGCATTTT.